The following is a T cell receptor (beta chain) sequence with its context. This specimen belongs to a study of T cells in localized non-small cell lung cancer. Sequencing was performed with immunoSEQ multiplex PCR; in TCRdb, only in-frame clones are kept and a portion is missing. The sample contains 15,000 to 20,000 clones, 89% of which appear only once. This CDR3 region has 13 residues. Germline V lookup: CDR1 SGHVS, CDR2 FQNEAQ. V lost 2 bases and J lost 3, with 5 bases in between. This receptor was taken from a man aged 40 to 75 with stage I lung adenocarcinoma. The sequenced sample was peripheral blood, obtained before any cancer treatment. The chain uses TRBV7-8 and TRBJ2-1; the D is unclear. CDR3 in DNA: TGTGCCAGCAGCTTATCGGGCTACAATGAGCAGTTCTTC. Residues: CASSLSGYNEQFF.